The 18 T cell receptor beta chains presented below share a single source sample, sequenced in a study of CD8 T cells in Susac syndrome. It was with random hexamers that 0.5 to 1 ug RNA was reverse transcribed. MiXCR, applied by TCRdb to the immunoSEQ multiplex PCR reads, yields one record per CDR3 protein. The data hold about 140,000 distinct CDR3 sequences, with about 95% observed a single time. The sequencing sample was made of CD4+ T cells from PBMCs. The receptors stem from a human donor with multiple sclerosis.

The chain has TRBV14 and TRBJ2-5, with 13 bases fitting TRBD2. Trimming at V came to 1 base and at J to 4 bases, leaving 9 bases not matched to a gene. The germline V gene has CDR1 SGHDN and CDR2 FVKESK. This CDR3 contains 18 residues. CDR3 sequence reads: CASSQGRLAGGVGETQYF. CDR3 sequence (DNA): TGTGCCAGCAGCCAAGGCAGACTAGCGGGAGGCGTGGGAGAGACCCAGTACTTC.

The chain employs TRBV30 and TRBJ1-1; weak D call: TRBD1 (6 bases). The germline V gene encodes CDR1 GTSNPN and CDR2 SVGIG (reference sequence). V shed 2 bases and J shed 7 bases, with 11 bases lying between them. This CDR3 spans 12 amino acids. CDR3 amino acids: CAWSPTGLEAFF. The CDR3 DNA is TGTGCCTGGAGTCCAACAGGGCTTGAAGCTTTCTTT.

The gene calls are TRBV12-3 or TRBV12-4 and TRBJ2-1, with D unresolved. The length of the CDR3 is 13 residues. Deletions cut 1 base from V and 2 bases from J, with 3 bases between. CDR3 sequence reads: CASSLGPYNEQFF. The CDR3, as DNA: TGTGCCAGCAGTTTAGGTCCCTACAATGAGCAGTTCTTC.

V usage is TRBV13 and J usage is TRBJ2-7; perhaps TRBD2 as D (7 bases). CDR1 PRHDT and CDR2 FYEKMQ come from the germline V gene (reference sequence). V gave up 3 bases and J gave up 3 bases, with 12 bases separating them. This CDR3 comprises 14 residues. DNA of the CDR3: TGTGCCAGCAGCTTCGGGGGGCTCTACTACGAGCAGTACTTC. It is translated as CASSFGGLYYEQYF.

The V and J genes are TRBV5-1 and TRBJ2-7; D remains unclear. V lost 2 bases and J 5 bases, leaving 5 bases between the germline ends. CDR1 and CDR2 (germline): SGHRS, YFSETQ. The CDR3 is 11 amino acids. CDR3 nucleotide sequence: TGCGCCAGCAGCTTTCTGGACGAGCAGTACTTC. It is translated as CASSFLDEQYF. Variable domain in full (rest from reference TRBV5-1 and TRBJ2-7): KAGVTQTPRYLIKTRGQQVTLSCSPISGHRSVSWYQQTPGQGLQFLFEYFSETQRNKGNFPGRFSGRQFSNSRSEMNVSTLELGDSALYLCASSFLDEQYFGPGTRLTVT.

V and J are TRBV13 and TRBJ1-1, with 11 nucleotides matching TRBD1. This CDR3 region has 15 residues. The trim removed 5 bases at V and 0 bases at J, leaving 2 bases unmatched. Germline V gene sequence: CDR1 PRHDT, CDR2 FYEKMQ (reference sequence). The CDR3 bases are TGTGCCAGCAGCCGGGACAGGGGGTTGAACACTGAAGCTTTCTTT. This sequence encodes CASSRDRGLNTEAFF.

The chain is built from TRBV12-3 or TRBV12-4 and TRBJ1-1; no clear D gene. The V end lost 2 bases, the J end lost 11 bases, and 12 bases lay between the germline ends. The CDR3 has 12 residues. For the CDR3, the DNA is TGTGCCAGCAGTTTAAGGACGGGTGACGCTTTCTTT. It translates to CASSLRTGDAFF.

As for this clonotype: The junction differs from germline at one of its ends, possibly a read error. The rearrangement links TRBV5-4 to TRBJ2-7; 14 nucleotides align to TRBD2. Germline V CDR1 and CDR2: SGHNT, YYREEE (reference sequence). The CDR3 spans 14 residues. The CDR3 here is CASSLAGGTSGSSF. The CDR3 nucleotides are TGTGCCAGCAGCTTGGCGGGGGGGACTAGCGGGAGCTCGTTC.

The chain links TRBV2 to TRBJ1-1, with D uncertain. The germline V gene encodes CDR1 SNHLY and CDR2 FYNNEI. V was trimmed by 1 base and J by 1 base, leaving 10 bases between them. The CDR3 is 15 amino acids. For the CDR3, the DNA is TGTGCCAGCAGTGAAGGGGAGACCGCGAACACTGAAGCTTTCTTT. Its translation is CASSEGETANTEAFF.

V gene TRBV13 combines with J gene TRBJ2-5; D may be TRBD1 (5 bases). This CDR3 spans 14 amino acids. Germline V gene data show CDR1 as PRHDT and CDR2 as FYEKMQ (reference sequence). The germline V and J ends were trimmed by 5 bases and 2 bases, with 12 bases remaining between them. The CDR3 protein is CASSPQGRQETQYF. The CDR3, as DNA: TGTGCCAGCAGCCCTCAGGGCCGTCAAGAGACCCAGTACTTC.

The V call is TRBV5-6, the J call TRBJ2-7; possibly TRBD1 for D (6 bases). There are 15 residues in the CDR3. Germline V lookup: CDR1 SGHDT, CDR2 YYEEEE. Trimming shortened V by 1 base and J by 6 bases, and 17 bases separated the two germline ends. The CDR3 loop reads CASSLWGRGRSEQYF. The DNA of the CDR3 is TGTGCCAGCAGCTTGTGGGGCAGGGGAAGAAGCGAGCAGTACTTC.

The gene calls are TRBV30 and TRBJ2-6; D is unclear. From germline, CDR1 is GTSNPN and CDR2 SVGIG (reference sequence). This CDR3 comprises 17 residues. The V gene lost 0 bases and the J gene lost 2 bases, with 14 bases spanning the gap. Here the CDR3 DNA reads TGTGCCTGGAGTGTAAGGAACCTGGGGACTGGGGCCAACGTCCTGACTTTC. Translation gives CAWSVRNLGTGANVLTF.

This clonotype was seen only once. The chain recombines TRBV6-2 or TRBV6-3 with TRBJ1-5; D is uncertain. The length of the CDR3 is 14 residues. Germline V CDR1 and CDR2: MNHEY, SVGEGT. V was pared by 7 bases and J by 0 bases, with 10 bases between. CDR3 DNA sequence: TGTGCCAGCAAGAATGCGAATAGCAATCAGCCCCAGCATTTT. It encodes CASKNANSNQPQHF.

The V gene is TRBV6-1, the J gene TRBJ2-1; D is unclear. CDR1 is MNHNS, CDR2 SASEGT, per germline. The CDR3 loop spans 11 amino acids. Trimming removed 3 bases from V and 15 bases from J, with 12 bases in between. As DNA, the CDR3 is TGTGCCAGCAGTGACCTCTTAACCCGGTTCTTC. Translated, it gives CASSDLLTRFF.

The chain carries TRBV29-1 and TRBJ1-2, with D perhaps TRBD1 (6 bases). V was cut by 4 bases and J by 8 bases, with 14 bases left in between. Germline assignment: CDR1 SQVTM and CDR2 ANQGSEA. The CDR3 sequence is 12 residues long. The chain's CDR3 is CSVGRAGDGYTF. Written as DNA, the CDR3 is TGCAGCGTTGGCAGGGCAGGGGACGGCTACACCTTC.

The chain has TRBV4-1 and TRBJ1-1; D ambiguous. Between the trimmed V and J ends, which lost 1 base and 8 bases, there was a span of 11 bases. CDR3 length equals 13 residues. Germline values: CDR1 MGHRA, CDR2 YSYEKL. The CDR3 region has the DNA TGCGCCAGCAGCCAAGTACCGGGATCCGAAGCTTTCTTT. Amino acids: CASSQVPGSEAFF.

This sequence joins TRBV29-1 and TRBJ1-1; 8 bases line up with TRBD1. Trimming removed 6 bases from V and 2 bases from J; junction bases left unmatched: 8. The germline V gene has CDR1 SQVTM and CDR2 ANQGSEA. The CDR3 consists of 14 residues. The chain's CDR3 is CSVDRTGYNTEAFF. In DNA, the CDR3 is TGCAGCGTCGATCGGACAGGGTACAACACTGAAGCTTTCTTT.

The rearrangement links TRBV7-2 to TRBJ1-4; 9 bases are shared with TRBD1. CDR3 length: 15 amino acids. CDR1 SGHTA and CDR2 FQGNSA come from the germline V gene. V lost 1 base to trimming and J lost 8 bases; unmatched junction nucleotides: 5. For the CDR3, the DNA is TGTGCCAGCAGCTTAGAACAGGGGGCTTGGGAAAAACTGTTTTTT. Protein sequence: CASSLEQGAWEKLFF.